This T cell receptor beta chain was sequenced for a study of cytomegalovirus exposure and HLA in healthy donors (dated by TCRdb to about 2017). Turning to the overall study: According to an earlier analysis of 587 of the donors, some 180 million T cells yielded roughly 100 million unique TCR beta sequences and about 280 Gb of sequence data. Across about 370 genotyped donors of the cohort, an average of about 200,000 unique TCR beta nucleotide sequences per donor were sequenced, and roughly a sixth of those sequences were non-productive. The study aimed to test whether signatures of past pathogen exposure could be identified by cataloging public T cell receptors. Every discovery cohort repertoire had been produced on one sequencing platform. In the later analysis, no new phenotypic data were used to find candidate immune exposures; instead, reliance was placed on TCR beta sequences and their occurrence across donors. Because of strong linkage in the cohort, roughly five DR-DQ haplotypes were treated as single units for association and clustering. In a later genetic analysis, genome-wide SNP genotypes for about three fifths of the 666 donors were used, and that subset was treated as a discovery cohort. An early release covering about 600 HLA-typed donors comprised approximately 300 gigabases of sequencing data and roughly 85 million unique TCR sequences. A later analysis re-examined previously published TCR beta repertoires from 500 to 700 donors and added high-resolution HLA genotyping to investigate patterns of TCR occurrence. Alongside the repertoire data, information on donor age, sex, ethnicity and CMV serostatus was compiled. Among the roughly 400 genotyped donors, under 90% belonged to the genetic ancestry cluster associated with self-reported Caucasian donors. Typing coverage varied by locus: about 620-630 donors for A, B, C, DRB1 and DQB1; approximately 560 for DQA1; approximately 610 for DPA1; around 450 for DPB1. An earlier analysis of some 500 of the donors used high-throughput TCR beta sequencing to judge whether each TCR beta V gene segment behaved as functional or pseudogenic. A separate validation cohort of roughly 130 different subjects was used in addition to the approximately 700-subject first cohort. The study used immunosequencing to profile the T cell repertoires of under 700 subjects and linked those repertoires to cytomegalovirus serostatus. HLA typing covered class I and class II loci at four-digit resolution. To predict cytomegalovirus infection status, the study combined high-throughput TCR immunosequencing, statistical association of individual TCRs with disease status, and machine learning.

The cohort consisted of approximately 690 healthy bone marrow donors. All cohort members were sampled while nominally healthy, although unrecorded immune exposures were likely present. The donor was CMV seropositive and belonged to the group of 250 to 300 seropositive cohort members. A peripheral blood sample was collected from each donor, and TCR beta sequencing was performed on peripheral blood mononuclear cells. The Qiagen DNeasy Blood Extraction Kit was used to extract genomic DNA from the blood cell samples. A remark on this clone: The antigen it binds to is not known. There are no base qualities to consult, and no much larger clone falls within one base.

The investigation overall reported the following: According to a later genetic analysis, donors in an Asian-associated ancestry cluster had fewer N-insertions in productive TCRs than the approximately 630-donor mean. The cohort was sequenced for TCR beta chains only, and without alpha or paired-chain data the features that could be detected were limited. The classifier was reported to diagnose cytomegalovirus status with high specificity and sensitivity in both the original cohort and the validation cohort. Around 16 rarely observed V segments, including chromosome 9 orphons, were excluded from the earlier analysis of a few hundred of the donors because counts were too low. The only immune exposure information available for the cohort was CMV serostatus. In an earlier analysis of 450 to 750 of the donors, most TCR beta V segments appeared in productive rearrangements about 87% or about 30% of the time, broadly matching IMGT annotations. Correlated functional status among segregating V segments might reflect linkage disequilibrium, but an unknown experimental factor could not be ruled out. A further reported finding was that TCR beta sequences accurately predicted the HLA-A and HLA-B alleles for most subjects in the first cohort. Presence/absence analyses assumed roughly uniform sequencing depth across donors, an assumption that may not hold. Most TCR sequences were seen in very few donors, while some public TCRs were found in many individuals. A later analysis found that most CMV-associated TCR beta chains appeared HLA-restricted, with HLA associations seemingly driven largely by CMV exposure. A group of highly shared sequence variants was considered likely to be a technical artifact of the sequencing pipeline. In a later analysis, some 18,000 TCR beta sequences were associated with specific HLA alleles at a false discovery rate of 0.05. Because some donors lacked HLA typing at each locus, the association tests relied only on the typed subset. The authors suggested that the approach could potentially be generalized to other disease states and immunological phenotypes. In a later analysis, several top co-occurrence clusters were reported to appear linked to parvovirus B19, influenza, CMV and Epstein-Barr virus. Strong co-occurrence of HLA alleles, especially DR and DQ, made assigning TCR associations to individual alleles difficult. A later analysis found that TCR association rates varied across HLA loci, with DRB1 alleles showing the most associated TCRs and HLA-C alleles the fewest. In a later analysis, HLA-associated TCR beta chains showed more clonal expansion and lower generation probabilities than non-associated chains that were equally common. In the study, some 180 TCR beta chains were listed as associated with cytomegalovirus. In a later genetic analysis, a missense DCLRE1C variant was associated with V-gene and J-gene trimming of TCR beta chains, and the association was replicated in an independent cohort. In vitro tests confirmed that a few of the cytomegalovirus-associated TCR beta chains recognize cytomegalovirus antigens.

The library was obtained by the immunoSEQ multiplex PCR assay. The multiplex PCR relied on a mix of 60 forward primers for TCR Vbeta segments and 13 reverse primers for TCR Jbeta segments. A multiplex PCR assay on genomic DNA amplified the CDR3 region of rearranged TCR beta genes. The Illumina HiSeq System was used to sequence the amplified TCR beta libraries as 87-base-pair reads. Per the authors' processing: A later analysis counted tens of millions of unique TCR beta chains across the 650 to 700 repertoires, and around 9.9 million of these chains were shared by at least two donors. Raw reads were error-corrected and collapsed into unique sequences by a nearest-neighbor algorithm in which closely related sequences were merged to remove PCR and sequencing errors. CDR3 sequences were aligned to IMGT reference sequences to assign V, D and J gene segments. Each retained sequence needed at least a six-nucleotide match to both a V gene segment and a J gene segment. A rearrangement was called productive if the CDR3 had no stop codons and remained in frame with V and J, and every other rearrangement was called non-productive. CDR3 was defined according to IMGT convention as the region running from the second conserved V-encoded cysteine to the conserved J-encoded phenylalanine. Sequences without an unambiguous match to a single V gene segment were excluded from the earlier analysis of approximately 600 of the donors. In an earlier analysis of 587 of the donors, V segments were called functional above 56.7% productive rearrangements and were called segregating when the between-donor standard deviation exceeded 5%. A statistical classification framework was developed to diagnose cytomegalovirus status using the catalog of TCR beta chain sequences. A later analysis assigned V and J genes by comparing TCR nucleotide sequences with IMGT/GENE-DB human TR gene sequences. The TCRdist pipeline was used in a later analysis to assign CDR3 sequences and most-parsimonious VDJ recombination scenarios. A later analysis defined each TCR beta chain by its CDR3 amino acid sequence plus V-gene family, and excluded reads lacking a unique V-gene family. A later analysis removed 550 to 700 highly shared, low-generation-probability nucleotide sequences to deal with suspected cross-contamination and a sequencing artifact. In a later analysis, a clonal expansion index was calculated for each public chain from normalized within-repertoire ranks of inferred template counts. A later analysis computed generation probabilities with a VDJ recombination model fitted to out-of-frame rearrangements, and checked the results against IGoR. Hypergeometric tests were used in a later analysis to score TCR-TCR, TCR-HLA and TCR-CMV co-occurrence, with a repertoire-size bias correction applied to the TCR pairs. A later analysis estimated false discovery rates by permuting HLA or CMV assignments 20 times. In a later analysis, co-occurring TCRs were grouped with DBSCAN, and TCRdist sequence similarity was added when clustering was performed within HLA-allele-positive subsets. Repertoires with fewer than 30,000 or more than 120,000 public chains, plus five repertoires with anomalous nucleotide sharing, were excluded from co-occurrence clustering. This immuneACCESS table, as held by TCRdb, lists in-frame sequences with V and J called but not all clones. Of the missing ones, under half trace to an unresolved V gene in checked studies; the others have no known cause. For V, J and clone size, that table is used; D and trimming come from the DNA. The sample table lists approximately 170,000 clones, 80% of them with a count of one. The ten largest clones take up approximately 9.8% of the sample.

The sequenced sample was PBMCs. This sequence was found in a man aged 18-30 years in good health and CMV-seropositive.

The CDR3 in this case is CASSLDRGPVEQYF. The DNA sequence is given as TGTGCCAGCAGTCTCGACAGGGGGCCTGTCGAGCAGTACTTC. The chain was built from TRBV28 and TRBJ2-7; 10 bases in between match TRBD1. V is trimmed back by 5 bases and J by 6 bases, and the junction contains 7 bases that no gene match accounts for. CDR1 and CDR2 are read off the germline V gene as MDHEN and SYDVKM. The CDR3 runs 14 amino acids, cysteine and phenylalanine included. Just CDR3 DNA is preserved here, 42 bases in frame from base 1.